This entry lists 24 T cell receptor beta chains sequenced from one sample in a study of cytomegalovirus exposure and HLA in healthy donors (dated by TCRdb to the late 2010s). The library relied on the immunoSEQ multiplex PCR assay. The multiplex PCR relied on a mix of 60 forward primers for TCR Vbeta segments and 13 reverse primers for TCR Jbeta segments. This is the immuneACCESS table as TCRdb keeps it, with only in-frame sequences that have V and J called. A part of the clones is gone; compared with another copy, unresolved V genes explain less than half, and the rest is unexplained. The sample yields fewer than 100,000 clones; around 70% were counted once. The ten largest clones take up roughly 1.2% of the sample. Sequencing was performed on PBMCs. These receptor sequences come from a female donor in good health and CMV-seronegative.

The CDR3 DNA follows: TGCGCCAGCAGCCCGGACAGGGGGCGCGAAAAACTGTTTTTT. This gives the protein CASSPDRGREKLFF. The chain has TRBV5-1 and TRBJ1-4; 11 bases map to TRBD1. The CDR3 loop spans 14 amino acids. Germline CDR1 reads SGHRS; CDR2 reads YFSETQ. Trimming took 4 bases from V and 8 from J; bases not matched to a gene: 4.

There are a few counts of this clone. This chain joins TRBV19 and TRBJ2-3; a weak D match, TRBD1 (5 bases). Trimming took 1 base from V and 4 from J, leaving 9 bases between them. This CDR3 has 14 residues. Germline V gene data show CDR1 as LNHDA and CDR2 as SQIVND (reference sequence). The DNA of the CDR3 is TGTGCCAGTAGTATAGTAGGGGCCGCAGATACGCAGTATTTT. Residues: CASSIVGAADTQYF.

There are a few counts of this clone. The rearrangement links TRBV7-2 to TRBJ2-7; 11 nucleotides align to TRBD1. The CDR3 has 16 amino acids. V dropped 7 bases and J dropped 6; count of bases not matched to a gene: 14. Germline V gene sequence: CDR1 SGHTA, CDR2 FQGNSA. The CDR3 spells CASTDNRDRGFGEQYF. For the CDR3, the DNA is TGTGCCAGCACCGATAACCGGGACAGGGGGTTCGGCGAGCAGTACTTC.

The chain has TRBV27 and TRBJ1-4; TRBD1 matches at 8 bases. The length of the CDR3 is 14 residues. Germline V CDR1 and CDR2: MNHEY, SMNVEV (reference sequence). V shed 6 bases and J 6 bases; nucleotides not matched to a gene: 6. In DNA, the CDR3 is TGTGCCAGCAGCTCCGGACAGGGTCATGAAAAACTGTTTTTT. As protein: CASSSGQGHEKLFF.

This clone appeared a single time. This chain joins TRBV29-1 and TRBJ2-3, with D possibly TRBD2 on 5 matching bases. The germline gives CDR1 SQVTM, CDR2 ANQGSEA. The V end was cut by 4 bases, the J end by 5 bases, with 22 bases between. The CDR3 has 16 residues. Written as DNA, the CDR3 is TGCAGCGTTGTTGGGTTCGAGGGCCCCGCGGTAGATACGCAGTATTTT. It is translated as CSVVGFEGPAVDTQYF.

This chain links TRBV5-4 with TRBJ2-7; D perhaps matches TRBD1 (5 bases). Germline-derived CDR1 and CDR2 are SGHNT and YYREEE (reference sequence). This CDR3 region has 12 residues. V gave up 4 bases and J gave up 5 bases, with 10 bases separating them. DNA of the CDR3: TGTGCCAGCAGCGAGAGACAGAACGAGCAGTACTTC. This sequence encodes CASSERQNEQYF.

CDR3 sequence (DNA): TGTGCCAGCAGCCCAAGGGGTCTAGCGGGCACCGGGGAGCTGTTTTTT. It is translated as CASSPRGLAGTGELFF. The chain joins TRBV7-3 to TRBJ2-2, with TRBD2 matching 8 bases. The V gene's germline CDR1 is SGHTA and CDR2 FQGTGA. J was trimmed by 4 bases and V by 5 bases; bases with no gene match: 9. The CDR3 has 16 residues.

This chain links TRBV11-2 with TRBJ2-3; tentatively, D is TRBD2 (5 bases). V was pared by 0 bases and J by 0 bases, with 16 bases between. There are 18 residues in the CDR3. Germline loops: CDR1 SGHAT, CDR2 FQNNGV. The CDR3 sequence: CASSLELDLLYSTDTQYF. The CDR3 nucleotides are TGTGCCAGCAGCTTAGAACTAGACCTGCTCTATAGCACAGATACGCAGTATTTT.

The CDR3 region is CASKQRGRGETQYF. CDR3 DNA sequence: TGTGCCAGCAAGCAGCGGGGGCGGGGGGAGACCCAGTACTTC. J is TRBJ2-5 and V is TRBV27; 8 nucleotides agree with TRBD2. Germline CDR1 reads MNHEY; CDR2 reads SMNVEV (reference sequence). The CDR3 contains 14 residues. The V and J ends lost 7 bases and 5 bases, in that order; junction bases with no gene match: 9.

This clone has more than one count but fewer than ten. The chain recombines TRBV7-2 with TRBJ2-7, with TRBD2 matching over 14 bases. The CDR3 is made up of 15 amino acids. The J segment lost 2 bases and the V segment lost 7 bases, leaving 4 bases of the junction unmatched. Germline V gene lookup returns CDR1 SGHTA and CDR2 FQGNSA. The CDR3 loop is CASTQTSGGAYEQYF. The CDR3 region has the DNA TGTGCCAGCACCCAGACTAGCGGGGGGGCCTACGAGCAGTACTTC.

The chain recombines TRBV6-6 with TRBJ1-5; the D gene is possibly TRBD1 (6 bases). Per the germline V gene, CDR1 is MNHNY and CDR2 is SVGAGI (reference sequence). V lost 8 bases to trimming and J lost 1 base, with 15 bases between them. This CDR3 is 15 amino acids long. CDR3 DNA sequence: TGTGCCAGCTCCCAGGGGTCAATAAGCAATCAGCCCCAGCATTTT. As protein: CASSQGSISNQPQHF.

V usage is TRBV6-5 and J usage is TRBJ1-1; possibly TRBD1 for D (5 bases). V dropped 6 bases and J dropped 5 bases, with 16 bases sitting between them. Germline V gives CDR1 MNHEY, CDR2 SVGAGI. This CDR3 has 14 amino acids. The CDR3: CASSRQLRGTEAFF. CDR3 nucleotide sequence: TGTGCCAGCAGCAGACAGCTGCGGGGGACTGAAGCTTTCTTT.

As concerns this clone: At one boundary the junction diverges from the germline segment, which might be a read error. This chain links TRBV7-7 with TRBJ1-3, with 10 bases lining up with TRBD1. Germline V CDR1 and CDR2: SSHAT, FNYEAQ (reference sequence). The length of the CDR3 is 15 residues. The CDR3 here is CASSETGGPGNTIYF. For the CDR3, the DNA is TGTGCTAGCAGCGAGACAGGGGGCCCTGGAAACACCATATATTTT.

This clone was found once. The rearrangement joins TRBV28 to TRBJ1-1, with D uncertain. Trimming removed 6 bases from V and 9 bases from J, with 20 bases in between. The CDR3 has 14 residues. The V gene's germline CDR1 is MDHEN and CDR2 SYDVKM. Here the CDR3 reads CASRFPEVGGKAFF. The CDR3 DNA reads TGTGCCAGCAGATTTCCAGAGGTTGGCGGAAAAGCTTTCTTT.

V is TRBV27 and J is TRBJ1-4, with D hard to call. Germline lookup yields CDR1 MNHEY and CDR2 SMNVEV (reference sequence). V lost 5 bases and J lost 10, with 11 bases in between. The CDR3 consists of 12 residues. DNA of the CDR3: TGTGCCAGCAGTCCTCATAGAGGAAAACTGTTTTTT. Translating gives CASSPHRGKLFF.

The gene calls are TRBV30 and TRBJ1-3; perhaps TRBD1 as D (6 bases). Trimming left V 3 bases short and J 0 bases short, with 12 bases between. Per the germline V gene, CDR1 is GTSNPN and CDR2 is SVGIG (reference sequence). This CDR3 region has 15 residues. Here the CDR3 reads CAWSANRASGNTIYF. The CDR3 DNA is TGTGCCTGGAGCGCTAACAGGGCCTCTGGAAACACCATATATTTT.

A single count supports this clone. The rearrangement joins TRBV28 to TRBJ1-4, with D tentatively TRBD1 (5 bases). V was cut by 8 bases and J by 5 bases, with 12 bases left in between. Per germline, CDR1 MDHEN and CDR2 SYDVKM. The CDR3 sequence is 13 residues long. Written as DNA, the CDR3 is TGTGCCAGCGGGTTGGGGCCAAATGAAAAACTGTTTTTT. Translated: CASGLGPNEKLFF.

There are a few counts of this clone. The chain combines TRBV7-8 with TRBJ1-1; TRBD1 agrees at 7 bases. CDR3 length: 14 amino acids. Germline V gives CDR1 SGHVS, CDR2 FQNEAQ. Germline trimming cut 0 bases from V and 4 bases from J; bases unmatched to any gene: 2. The CDR3 DNA reads TGTGCCAGCAGCTTAGCGACAGGGCGCACTGAAGCTTTCTTT. This encodes CASSLATGRTEAFF.

The rearrangement joins TRBV28 to TRBJ1-2; 9 bases are shared with TRBD1. CDR1 and CDR2 (germline): MDHEN, SYDVKM. The CDR3 spans 15 residues. The ends lost 4 bases at V and 1 base at J; junction bases unmatched: 4. The CDR3 nucleotides read TGTGCCAGCAGTTCCACAGGGGGCAATAACTATGGCTACACCTTC. This sequence encodes CASSSTGGNNYGYTF.

V is TRBV10-3 and J is TRBJ2-1, with TRBD2 as a possible D gene (7 bases). Trimming cost V 3 bases and J 3 bases, with 12 bases left between them. Germline CDR1 ENHRY, CDR2 SYGVKD. This CDR3 region has 15 residues. In DNA form, the CDR3 reads TGTGCCATCAGTGATGGGGAGGGGGACTACAATGAGCAGTTCTTC. It codes for CAISDGEGDYNEQFF.

The CDR3 loop is CASTRDGAGELFF. The DNA of the CDR3 is TGTGCCAGCACCCGAGACGGGGCCGGGGAGCTGTTTTTT. The rearrangement joins TRBV2 to TRBJ2-2; possibly TRBD2 for D (5 bases). The CDR3 sequence is 13 residues long. Germline loops: CDR1 SNHLY, CDR2 FYNNEI. V shed 7 bases and J shed 6 bases, with 12 bases lying between them.

The V call is TRBV2, the J call TRBJ2-4; D unresolved. Per the germline V gene, CDR1 is SNHLY and CDR2 is FYNNEI. Trimming removed 4 bases from V and 0 bases from J, with 10 bases in between. The CDR3 contains 15 residues. DNA for the CDR3: TGTGCCAGCAGTGTTGATAGCTTAGCCAAAAACATTCAGTACTTC. Its translation is CASSVDSLAKNIQYF.

This clone was detected only a few times. The gene calls are TRBV9 and TRBJ2-1; no firm D call. Trimming cost V 0 bases and J 1 base, with 11 bases left between them. The germline gives CDR1 SGDLS, CDR2 YYNGEE. The CDR3 consists of 16 residues. The CDR3 spells CASSVAVWRSYNEQFF. The CDR3 DNA follows: TGTGCCAGCAGCGTAGCGGTGTGGAGATCCTACAATGAGCAGTTCTTC.

This clone was seen more than once but under ten times. This chain connects TRBV29-1 to TRBJ1-1, with 8 bases that match TRBD1. From germline, CDR1 is SQVTM and CDR2 ANQGSEA. The V gene end was trimmed by 7 bases and the J gene end by 4 bases; junction bases not matched to a gene: 5. The CDR3 length is 12 residues. CDR3 bases: TGCAGCGCCGAACAGGGGGGCACTGAAGCTTTCTTT. This sequence encodes CSAEQGGTEAFF.